This TCR beta chain was retrieved from a study of shared clonotypes between healthy human individuals. Study-wide points: Sample collection involved blood only; tissue repertoires are likely different. Since donors were few, the genetic and exposure-history diversity represented was limited. Clonotype sharing among the donors was expected to vary with sequencing depth.

TCRdb's copy holds only in-frame clones and misses some; the assay was immunoSEQ multiplex PCR. The table records fewer than 600,000 clones, roughly three quarters of them present only once. V lost 5 bases and J lost 8, with 19 bases in between. The CDR3 is 15 residues long. Germline CDR1 and CDR2: KGHSH and LQKENI. As regards this clone: Its antigen is currently unknown.

V is TRBV18 and J is TRBJ1-5; D ambiguous. Sequenced: PBMCs. The TCR sequence derives from a woman aged 40 to 49 in good health. Some clones in this sample may be carry-over from other donors' samples. CDR3 in amino acids: CASSDLVGLWEPQHF. The DNA for the CDR3 is TGTGCCAGCTCAGATTTGGTGGGCCTTTGGGAGCCCCAGCATTTT.